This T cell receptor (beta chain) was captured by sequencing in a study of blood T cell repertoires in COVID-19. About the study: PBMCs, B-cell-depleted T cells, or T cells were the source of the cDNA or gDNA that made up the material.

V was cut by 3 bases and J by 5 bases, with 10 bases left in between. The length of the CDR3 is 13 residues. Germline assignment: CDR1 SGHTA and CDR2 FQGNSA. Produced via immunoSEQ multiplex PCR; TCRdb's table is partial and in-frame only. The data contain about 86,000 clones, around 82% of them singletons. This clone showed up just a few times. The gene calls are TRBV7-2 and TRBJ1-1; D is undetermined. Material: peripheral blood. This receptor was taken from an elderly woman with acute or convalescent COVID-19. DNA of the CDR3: TGTGCCAGCAGCTTTGAGGGATTGACTGAAGCTTTCTTT. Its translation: CASSFEGLTEAFF.